These 19 T cell receptor beta chains came from one sample sequenced in a study of blood T cell repertoires in COVID-19. Data came from immunoSEQ multiplex PCR; TCRdb stores just in-frame clones and leaves some out. This repertoire shows some 180,000 clones, approximately 89% found once; its top ten account for 6.2%. Sequencing input: PBMCs or T cells enriched from blood (not recorded which). All receptors derive from a man aged 40-49 years who had recovered from COVID-19.

This clone was found once. The chain joins TRBV19 to TRBJ1-2, with a tentative D call TRBD1 (6 bases). CDR1 is LNHDA, CDR2 SQIVND, per germline (reference sequence). V lost 3 bases, J lost 8 bases, and 19 bases lay in between. This CDR3 contains 15 residues. CDR3 loop: CASSMGNRDRRGYTF. The CDR3, as DNA: TGTGCCAGTAGTATGGGTAACAGGGATCGCCGAGGCTACACCTTC. Using reference TRBV19 and TRBJ1-2 for the parts outside the CDR3, the full variable domain is DGGITQSPKYLFRKEGQNVTLSCEQNLNHDAMYWYRQDPGQGLRLIYYSQIVNDFQKGDIAEGYSVSREKKESFPLTVTSAQKNPTAFYLCASSMGNRDRRGYTFGSGTRLTVV.

V usage is TRBV6-2 or TRBV6-3 and J usage is TRBJ2-7; 8 bases are shared with TRBD2. V trimming: 5 bases; J trimming: 4 bases; junction bases outside the gene matches: 10. CDR1 and CDR2 from the germline V gene are MNHEY and SVGEGT. The CDR3 runs to 15 residues. The CDR3 spells CASSPTGGRWYEQYF. The CDR3 DNA reads TGTGCCAGCAGTCCAACGGGGGGGCGGTGGTACGAGCAGTACTTC.

The chain combines TRBV10-3 with TRBJ1-4; D call uncertain. The CDR3 runs to 14 residues. V was shortened by 4 bases and J by 2 bases, with 8 bases between the two germline ends. Germline assignment: CDR1 ENHRY and CDR2 SYGVKD. The CDR3 sequence is CAISGAGTNEKLFF. Written as DNA, the CDR3 is TGTGCCATCAGTGGGGCGGGGACTAATGAAAAACTGTTTTTT.

The CDR3 spells CASSIPPGQGGRGYTF. DNA of the CDR3: TGTGCCAGTAGTATCCCCCCCGGACAGGGCGGTCGTGGCTACACCTTC. The V call is TRBV19, the J call TRBJ1-2; the match to TRBD1 covers 8 bases. The CDR3 has 16 residues. Germline lookup yields CDR1 LNHDA and CDR2 SQIVND (reference sequence). V trimming: 3 bases; J trimming: 7 bases; junction bases outside the gene matches: 13. Complete variable domain (other parts from reference TRBV19 and TRBJ1-2): DGGITQSPKYLFRKEGQNVTLSCEQNLNHDAMYWYRQDPGQGLRLIYYSQIVNDFQKGDIAEGYSVSREKKESFPLTVTSAQKNPTAFYLCASSIPPGQGGRGYTFGSGTRLTVV.

This chain connects TRBV19 to TRBJ1-1; TRBD1 agrees at 7 bases. Trimming removed 7 bases from V and 1 base from J; junction bases left unmatched: 6. Germline CDR1 reads LNHDA; CDR2 reads SQIVND (reference sequence). The CDR3 consists of 14 residues. CDR3: CASNTGQPNTEAFF. The DNA of the CDR3 is TGTGCCAGTAACACGGGACAGCCGAACACTGAAGCTTTCTTT.

The chain has TRBV15 and TRBJ1-3, with D uncertain. In germline, CDR1 is LNHNV, CDR2 YYDKDF (reference sequence). CDR3 length equals 15 residues. The germline V and J ends were trimmed by 2 bases and 1 base, with 9 bases remaining between them. The CDR3 coding sequence is TGTGCCACCAGCAGACGCCTCGGGTCTGGAAACACCATATATTTT. Translated, it gives CATSRRLGSGNTIYF.

The chain carries TRBV3-1 (or the pseudogene TRBV3-2) and TRBJ2-7, with a possible D match to TRBD2 (7 bases). CDR1 LGHDT and CDR2 YNNKEL come from the germline V gene (reference sequence). This CDR3 contains 15 residues. V lost 2 bases and J lost 2, with 13 bases in between. The CDR3, as DNA: TGTGCCAGCAGCCAACCTAGGGGGGGGGCCTACGAGCAGTACTTC. Translation: CASSQPRGGAYEQYF.

The chain carries TRBV12-3 or TRBV12-4 and TRBJ1-1; D is unclear. The CDR3 sequence is 13 residues long. Trimming took off 10 bases at V and 5 bases at J, with 17 bases between the two ends. The CDR3 DNA reads TGTGCCACTGCGAGGTCCTGGAGGACTGAAGCTTTCTTT. This translates into CATARSWRTEAFF.

The chain couples TRBV6-5 to TRBJ2-7, with D perhaps matching TRBD2 (6 bases). The CDR3 consists of 13 residues. Germline loops: CDR1 MNHEY, CDR2 SVGAGI. Trimming removed 8 bases at V and 2 bases at J, with 13 bases between. CDR3 bases: TGTGCCAGCGGTCCCCCGGGGGCCTACGAGCAGTACTTC. Residues: CASGPPGAYEQYF.

This clone turned up a few times. This chain connects TRBV27 to TRBJ1-2; TRBD1 agrees at 8 bases. The J segment lost 7 bases and the V segment lost 4 bases, leaving 11 bases of the junction unmatched. This CDR3 spans 15 amino acids. Germline V gene sequence: CDR1 MNHEY, CDR2 SMNVEV (reference sequence). The CDR3 bases are TGTGCCAGCAGTTCAAACCCCGGACAGGGAGGTGGCTACACCTTC. Amino acids: CASSSNPGQGGGYTF.

The genes are TRBV18 and TRBJ2-7; 7 bases are shared with TRBD2. Germline values: CDR1 KGHSH, CDR2 LQKENI. This CDR3 spans 13 amino acids. With V trimmed by 5 bases and J by 7 bases, 8 bases remained unmatched. The CDR3 nucleotides read TGTGCCAGCTCAAGCTCGGGGGGTTCGGAGCAGTACTTC. Translating gives CASSSSGGSEQYF.

The gene calls are TRBV3-1 (or the pseudogene TRBV3-2) and TRBJ1-5; D unclear. The germline V gene has CDR1 LGHDT and CDR2 YNNKEL (reference sequence). V was clipped by 0 bases and J by 4 bases, with 7 bases between them. CDR3 size: 14 residues. CDR3: CASSQDPGNQPQHF. The DNA of the CDR3 is TGTGCCAGCAGCCAAGATCCAGGTAATCAGCCCCAGCATTTT.

The chain employs TRBV11-3 and TRBJ1-1; 7 bases are shared with TRBD1. Germline loops: CDR1 SGHNT, CDR2 YENEEA. The CDR3 totals 14 residues. Trimming took 6 bases from V and 2 from J; bases not matched to a gene: 6. Here the CDR3 reads CASRNRDSNTEAFF. In DNA form, the CDR3 reads TGTGCCAGCAGAAACCGGGACAGCAACACTGAAGCTTTCTTT.

This clone was counted between two and nine times. The V and J genes are TRBV6-5 and TRBJ1-1; possible D gene TRBD1, 5 bases. The CDR3 consists of 15 residues. Germline V gene lookup returns CDR1 MNHEY and CDR2 SVGAGI. The V end was cut by 4 bases, the J end by 1 base, with 13 bases between. CDR3 residues: CASSFRAAQNTEAFF. In DNA form, the CDR3 reads TGTGCCAGCAGTTTCAGGGCAGCCCAGAACACTGAAGCTTTCTTT.

This chain uses TRBV30 with TRBJ1-2, with D perhaps matching TRBD1 (5 bases). CDR1 and CDR2 (germline): GTSNPN, SVGIG (reference sequence). Trimming removed 3 bases from V and 2 bases from J, with 7 bases in between. This CDR3 contains 12 residues. The DNA for the CDR3 is TGTGCCTGGAGCGGGGGGAACTATGGCTACACCTTC. Translated, it gives CAWSGGNYGYTF.

This sequence joins TRBV27 and TRBJ1-2; 7 bases agree with TRBD1. After removal of 3 bases from V and 7 bases from J, the junction contained 8 bases not matched to a gene. The CDR3 has 14 amino acids. The germline gives CDR1 MNHEY, CDR2 SMNVEV (reference sequence). This CDR3 reads CASSLKNRGSGYTF. The CDR3 nucleotides read TGTGCCAGCAGTTTGAAAAACAGGGGATCTGGCTACACCTTC.

The V call is TRBV19, the J call TRBJ2-5, with a possible D match to TRBD1 (5 bases). V lost 2 bases and J 1 base, leaving 11 bases between the germline ends. The CDR3 runs to 15 residues. CDR1 and CDR2 (germline): LNHDA, SQIVND (reference sequence). Written as DNA, the CDR3 is TGTGCCAGTAGTATAAGCACAGGCCGCCAAGAGACCCAGTACTTC. Translated: CASSISTGRQETQYF.

This clone came up once. The J gene is TRBJ1-1, the V gene TRBV7-2, with a possible D match to TRBD1 (6 bases). The germline CDR1 and CDR2 sequences are SGHTA and FQGNSA. V lost 5 bases and J lost 0, with 16 bases in between. This CDR3 is built from 16 residues. The CDR3 coding sequence is TGTGCCAGCAGCCCCGACGGGGGGCGAATGAACACTGAAGCTTTCTTT. The encoded protein is CASSPDGGRMNTEAFF.

The chain links TRBV5-1 to TRBJ1-2, with D perhaps matching TRBD1 (6 bases). The germline V and J ends were trimmed by 4 bases and 6 bases, with 19 bases remaining between them. CDR1 and CDR2 (germline): SGHRS, YFSETQ. The CDR3 has 15 residues. The CDR3 DNA is TGCGCCAGCAGCGGTACAGGGTTCGTGGCTGATGGCTACACCTTC. This gives the protein CASSGTGFVADGYTF.